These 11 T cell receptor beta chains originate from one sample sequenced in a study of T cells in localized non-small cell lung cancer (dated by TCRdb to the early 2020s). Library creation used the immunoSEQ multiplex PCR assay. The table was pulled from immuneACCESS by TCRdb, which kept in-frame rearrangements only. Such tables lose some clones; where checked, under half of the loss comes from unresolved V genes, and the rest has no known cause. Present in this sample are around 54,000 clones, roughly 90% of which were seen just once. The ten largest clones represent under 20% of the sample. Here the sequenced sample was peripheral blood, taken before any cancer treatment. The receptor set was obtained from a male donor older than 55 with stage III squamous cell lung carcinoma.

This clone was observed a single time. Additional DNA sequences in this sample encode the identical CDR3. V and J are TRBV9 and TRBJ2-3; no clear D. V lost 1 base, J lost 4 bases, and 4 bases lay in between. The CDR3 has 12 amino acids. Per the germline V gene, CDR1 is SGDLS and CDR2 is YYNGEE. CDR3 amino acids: CASSVSADTQYF. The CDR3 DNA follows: TGTGCCAGCAGCGTATCCGCAGATACGCAGTATTTT.

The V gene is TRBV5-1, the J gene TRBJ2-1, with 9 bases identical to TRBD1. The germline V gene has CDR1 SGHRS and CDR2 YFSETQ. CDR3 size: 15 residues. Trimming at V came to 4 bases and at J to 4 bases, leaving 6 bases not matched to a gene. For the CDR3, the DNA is TGCGCCAGCAGCGGCCCCGGGACAGGGTACAATGAGCAGTTCTTC. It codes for CASSGPGTGYNEQFF.

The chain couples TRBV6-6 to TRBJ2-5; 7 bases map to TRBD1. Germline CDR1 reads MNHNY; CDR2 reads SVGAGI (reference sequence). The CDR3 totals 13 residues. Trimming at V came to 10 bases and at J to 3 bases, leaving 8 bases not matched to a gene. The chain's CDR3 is CATAGQVEETQYF. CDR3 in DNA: TGTGCCACCGCCGGACAGGTTGAAGAGACCCAGTACTTC.

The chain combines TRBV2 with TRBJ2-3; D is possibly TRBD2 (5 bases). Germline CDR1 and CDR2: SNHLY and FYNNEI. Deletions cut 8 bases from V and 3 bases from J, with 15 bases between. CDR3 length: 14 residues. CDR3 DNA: TGTGCCAGCTCGCCGGGGTTTCTTACAGATACGCAGTATTTT. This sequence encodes CASSPGFLTDTQYF.

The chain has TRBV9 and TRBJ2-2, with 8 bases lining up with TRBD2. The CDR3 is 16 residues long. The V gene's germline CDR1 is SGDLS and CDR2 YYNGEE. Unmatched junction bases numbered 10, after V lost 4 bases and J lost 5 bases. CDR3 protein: CASSISTSALTGELFF. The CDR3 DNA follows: TGTGCCAGCAGCATTTCGACTAGCGCACTAACCGGGGAGCTGTTTTTT. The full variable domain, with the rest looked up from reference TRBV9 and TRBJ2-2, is DSGVTQTPKHLITATGQRVTLRCSPRSGDLSVYWYQQSLDQGLQFLIQYYNGEERAKGNILERFSAQQFPDLHSELNLSSLELGDSALYFCASSISTSALTGELFFGEGSRLTVL.

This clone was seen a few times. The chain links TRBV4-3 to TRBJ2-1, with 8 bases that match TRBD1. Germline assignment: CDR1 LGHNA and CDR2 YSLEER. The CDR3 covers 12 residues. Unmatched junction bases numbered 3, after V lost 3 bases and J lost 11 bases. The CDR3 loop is CASSHDRGKQFF. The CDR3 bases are TGCGCCAGCAGCCATGACAGGGGAAAGCAGTTCTTC.

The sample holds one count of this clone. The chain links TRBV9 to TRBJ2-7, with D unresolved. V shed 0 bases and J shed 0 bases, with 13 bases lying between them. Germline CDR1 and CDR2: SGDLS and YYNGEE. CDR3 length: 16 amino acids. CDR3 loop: CASSVAPGSGSYEQYF. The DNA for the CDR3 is TGTGCCAGCAGCGTAGCTCCGGGCAGTGGCTCCTACGAGCAGTACTTC.

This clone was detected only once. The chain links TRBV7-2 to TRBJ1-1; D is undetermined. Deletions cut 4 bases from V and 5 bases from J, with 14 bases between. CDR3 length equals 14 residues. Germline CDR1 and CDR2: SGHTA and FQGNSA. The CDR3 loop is CASSSQLKGTEAFF. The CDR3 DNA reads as TGTGCCAGCAGCTCTCAGCTAAAAGGAACTGAAGCTTTCTTT. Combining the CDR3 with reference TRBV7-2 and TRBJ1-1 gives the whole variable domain GAGVSQSPSNKVTEKGKDVELRCDPISGHTALYWYRQSLGQGLEFLIYFQGNSAPDKSGLPSDRFSAERTGGSVSTLTIQRTQQEDSAVYLCASSSQLKGTEAFFGQGTRLTVV.

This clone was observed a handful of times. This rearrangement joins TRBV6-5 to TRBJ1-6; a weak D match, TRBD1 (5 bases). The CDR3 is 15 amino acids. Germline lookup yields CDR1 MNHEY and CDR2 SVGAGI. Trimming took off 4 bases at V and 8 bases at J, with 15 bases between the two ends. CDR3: CASSSAGRGDSPLHF. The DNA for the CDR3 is TGTGCCAGCAGTTCCGCGGGGAGAGGGGATTCACCCCTCCACTTT.

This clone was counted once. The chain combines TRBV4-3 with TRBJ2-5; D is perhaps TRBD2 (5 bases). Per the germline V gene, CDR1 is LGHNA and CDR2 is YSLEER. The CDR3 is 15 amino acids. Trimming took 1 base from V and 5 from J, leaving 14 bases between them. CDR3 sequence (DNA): TGCGCCAGCAGCCAAGGGAGCATGGAGGTCGAGACCCAGTACTTC. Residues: CASSQGSMEVETQYF.

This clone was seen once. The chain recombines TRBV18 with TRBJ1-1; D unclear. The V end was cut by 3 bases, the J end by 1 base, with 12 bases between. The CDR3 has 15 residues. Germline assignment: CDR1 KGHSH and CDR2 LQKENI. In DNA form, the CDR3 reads TGTGCCAGCTCACCCCCCAGTCAACCGAACACTGAAGCTTTCTTT. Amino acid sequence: CASSPPSQPNTEAFF.